This passage covers 19 T cell receptor beta chains from one sample sequenced in a study of CD8+CD57+ T cells in acquired aplastic anemia. Investigators profiled TCR beta VDJ and CDR3 from genomic DNA template. Each CDR3 protein is one row after TCRdb ran MiXCR on the reads. The sample records over 150,000 distinct CDR3 sequences, around 75% being singletons. Flow cytometry had shown expanded CD8+CD57+ cells in the patients chosen for sequencing. Source material: sorted CD4+, CD8+, or CD8+CD57+ T cells (not recorded which) from PBMCs. Receptor source: a human donor with aplastic anemia.

The chain joins TRBV5-1 to TRBJ1-4; the D gene is possibly TRBD1 (6 bases). The CDR3 runs to 15 residues. Between the trimmed V and J ends, which lost 4 bases and 5 bases, there was a span of 15 bases. Germline values: CDR1 SGHRS, CDR2 YFSETQ. In nucleotides, the CDR3 is TGCGCCAGCAGCCAAGTGGGACAAAGGAATGAAAAACTGTTTTTT. Translated, it gives CASSQVGQRNEKLFF.

This chain uses TRBV7-9 with TRBJ1-1; D call uncertain. Germline CDR1 reads SEHNR; CDR2 reads FQNEAQ (reference sequence). The CDR3 has 13 residues. V lost 1 base and J lost 9, with 12 bases in between. This CDR3 is CASSLGINPQAFF. DNA for the CDR3: TGTGCCAGCAGCTTAGGGATTAATCCCCAAGCTTTCTTT.

The chain recombines TRBV2 with TRBJ1-6; TRBD1 matches at 8 bases. There are 15 residues in the CDR3. J was trimmed by 6 bases and V by 6 bases; bases with no gene match: 7. Germline CDR1 SNHLY, CDR2 FYNNEI. The CDR3, as DNA: TGTGCCAGCAGAGCAGGGGGCGCGGGTAATTCACCCCTCCACTTT. This gives the protein CASRAGGAGNSPLHF.

The chain is built from TRBV19 and TRBJ1-1; unclear D gene. Germline CDR1 is LNHDA and CDR2 is SQIVND (reference sequence). The CDR3 consists of 13 residues. V lost 1 base and J 8 bases, leaving 11 bases between the germline ends. This chain's CDR3 is CASSIGGTPEAFF. DNA of the CDR3: TGTGCCAGTAGTATAGGTGGAACCCCAGAAGCTTTCTTT.

Note on this clonotype: With a much larger clone just one base away, this may be a read error. The chain joins TRBV5-6 to TRBJ2-2; D is unclear. The V end was cut by 6 bases, the J end by 1 base, with 7 bases between. From germline, CDR1 is SGHDT and CDR2 YYEEEE. The CDR3 is made up of 13 amino acids. Here the CDR3 reads CASIAMNTGELFF. Written as DNA, the CDR3 is TGTGCCAGCATCGCAATGAACACCGGGGAGCTGTTTTTT.

The chain joins TRBV2 to TRBJ1-1, with a weak D call TRBD1 (5 bases). The V and J ends lost 4 bases and 0 bases respectively, with 9 bases between them. The CDR3 length is 14 residues. The V gene's germline CDR1 is SNHLY and CDR2 FYNNEI. In nucleotides, the CDR3 is TGTGCCAGCAGTGTACGGGGCATGAACACTGAAGCTTTCTTT. Encoded protein: CASSVRGMNTEAFF.

On this clonotype: One end of the junction does not line up with germline, which may come from a read error. The rearrangement links TRBV10-3 to TRBJ1-1; 8 nucleotides align to TRBD1. The length of the CDR3 is 13 residues. CDR1 ENHRY and CDR2 SYGVKD come from the germline V gene. CDR3 protein: CAVRTGMNTEAFF. The CDR3 bases are TGTGCCGTCAGGACAGGGATGAACACTGAAGCTTTCTTT.

The V and J genes are TRBV20-1 and TRBJ1-6, with D uncertain. The length of the CDR3 is 13 residues. Trimming pared 6 bases from V and 13 bases from J, leaving 19 bases between. CDR1 and CDR2 from the germline V gene are DFQATT and SNEGSKA (reference sequence). The CDR3, as DNA: TGCAGTGCGGTAAGGACGTTGTCGGAGCCCCTCCACTTT. Translation gives CSAVRTLSEPLHF.

The V and J genes are TRBV5-1 and TRBJ1-2; D possibly corresponds to TRBD1 (5 bases). Trimming removed 4 bases from V and 6 bases from J, with 13 bases in between. Per germline, CDR1 SGHRS and CDR2 YFSETQ. This CDR3 spans 13 amino acids. CDR3 nucleotides: TGCGCCAGCAGCATTGGGGGTTGGGATGGCTACACCTTC. It yields the protein CASSIGGWDGYTF.

This clonotype was observed at least ten times. The rearrangement uses TRBV5-1 and TRBJ2-7; possibly TRBD1 or TRBD2 for D (5 bases each). The CDR3 consists of 14 residues. V was clipped by 4 bases and J by 5 bases, with 16 bases between them. Germline CDR1 is SGHRS and CDR2 is YFSETQ. DNA for the CDR3: TGCGCCAGCAGCCGGGACGCGGTTGGCAACGAGCAGTACTTC. Translating gives CASSRDAVGNEQYF.

Remarks on this clonotype: Just one base apart from a much larger clone, this may be a read error. V and J are TRBV7-8 and TRBJ2-1, with TRBD2 as a possible D gene (5 bases). The ends were cut back, 3 bases at V and 4 bases at J, with 13 bases in the middle. The CDR3 covers 15 residues. Germline V gives CDR1 SGHVS, CDR2 FQNEAQ. The DNA for the CDR3 is TGTGCCAGCAGCTTCTCCGGGATCATATACAATGAGCAGTTCTTC. Translated, it gives CASSFSGIIYNEQFF. The complete variable domain, with remaining parts taken from reference TRBV7-8 and TRBJ2-1, reads GAGVSQSPRYKVAKRGQDVALRCDPISGHVSLFWYQQALGQGPEFLTYFQNEAQLDKSGLPSDRFFAERPEGSVSTLKIQRTQQEDSAVYLCASSFSGIIYNEQFFGPGTRLTVL.

The rearrangement uses TRBV14 and TRBJ2-1, with 8 bases lining up with TRBD2. The V segment lost 1 base and the J segment 5 bases; nucleotides outside the gene matches: 4. The CDR3 contains 15 residues. CDR1 SGHDN and CDR2 FVKESK come from the germline V gene. The CDR3 reads CASSQAGGANNEQFF. CDR3 coding DNA: TGTGCCAGCAGCCAAGCGGGGGGGGCCAACAATGAGCAGTTCTTC.

With respect to this clonotype: The junction differs from germline at one of its ends, possibly a read error. The chain is built from TRBV5-1 and TRBJ2-3; no firm D call. The CDR3 runs to 12 residues. CDR1 SGHRS and CDR2 YFSETQ come from the germline V gene. The CDR3, as DNA: TGTGCCAGCAGTCCCACCACAGATACGCAGTATTTT. Translation gives CASSPTTDTQYF.

This chain connects TRBV4-1 to TRBJ2-3, with D tentatively TRBD2 (6 bases). Germline-derived CDR1 and CDR2 are MGHRA and YSYEKL. There are 15 residues in the CDR3. Trimming stripped 4 bases from V and 2 bases from J, with 13 bases between. CDR3 region: CASSPYSGPTDTQYF. DNA for the CDR3: TGCGCCAGCAGCCCCTATAGCGGACCCACAGATACGCAGTATTTT.

This clonotype has only a few counts. This rearrangement joins TRBV7-6 to TRBJ2-7, with TRBD1 identical over 9 bases. The CDR3 totals 15 residues. J was trimmed by 3 bases and V by 1 base; bases with no gene match: 4. Germline loops: CDR1 SGHVS, CDR2 FNYEAQ. The CDR3 DNA reads as TGTGCCAGCAGCTTAGTCGGACAGGGGAACTACGAGCAGTACTTC. As protein: CASSLVGQGNYEQYF.

The chain uses TRBV20-1 and TRBJ2-2, with D possibly being TRBD1 or TRBD2 (6 bases each). Per the germline V gene, CDR1 is DFQATT and CDR2 is SNEGSKA (reference sequence). V was shortened by 3 bases and J by 11 bases, with 25 bases between the two germline ends. This CDR3 spans 16 amino acids. CDR3 DNA sequence: TGCAGTGCTAGCGACATTGGGGGAGGACAGCCTGTCGAGCTGTTTTTT. Amino acid sequence: CSASDIGGGQPVELFF.

This chain links TRBV20-1 with TRBJ2-7; D is uncertain. The CDR3 covers 15 residues. Germline V gene sequence: CDR1 DFQATT, CDR2 SNEGSKA (reference sequence). Trimming removed 3 bases at V and 5 bases at J, with 20 bases between. DNA for the CDR3: TGCAGTGCTAGGGGTTTAGTCCCCATACACCACGAGCAGTACTTC. As protein: CSARGLVPIHHEQYF.

Details on this clonotype: Germline is not matched at one junction end, which may reflect a read error. The J gene is TRBJ2-3, the V gene TRBV7-2; 7 positions match TRBD2. The CDR3 spans 12 residues. The germline CDR1 and CDR2 sequences are SGHTA and FQGNSA. DNA for the CDR3: TGCGCCAGCAGTGCCCCGGCGGGAGCGCAGTATTTT. It encodes CASSAPAGAQYF.

The rearrangement links TRBV7-2 to TRBJ1-2; 7 bases map to TRBD1. From germline, CDR1 is SGHTA and CDR2 FQGNSA. The J segment lost 4 bases and the V segment lost 6 bases, leaving 11 bases of the junction unmatched. The CDR3 has 15 amino acids. The CDR3 region has the DNA TGTGCCAGCAGGGCCCCGGGACAGATGATCTATGGCTACACCTTC. This gives the protein CASRAPGQMIYGYTF.